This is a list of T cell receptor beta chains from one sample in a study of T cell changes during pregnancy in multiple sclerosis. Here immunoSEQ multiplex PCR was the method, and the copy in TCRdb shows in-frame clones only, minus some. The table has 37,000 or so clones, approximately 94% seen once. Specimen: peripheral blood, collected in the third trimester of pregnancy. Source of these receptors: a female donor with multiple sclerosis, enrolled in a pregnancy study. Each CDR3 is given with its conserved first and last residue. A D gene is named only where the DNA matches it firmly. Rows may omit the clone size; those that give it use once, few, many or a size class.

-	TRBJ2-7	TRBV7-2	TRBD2	CASSLGAGGYEQYF	TGTGCCAGCAGCTTAGGAGCGGGAGGATACGAGCAGTACTTC
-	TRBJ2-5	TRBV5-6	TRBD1	CASSLEAGGRLQETQYF	TGTGCCAGCAGCTTGGAGGCAGGGGGCCGCCTGCAAGAGACCCAGTACTTC
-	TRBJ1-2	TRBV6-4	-	CASSPGDLNYGYTF	TGTGCCAGCAGCCCAGGGGATCTAAACTATGGCTACACCTTC
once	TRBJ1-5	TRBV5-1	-	CASSEGTNSNQPQHF	TGCGCCAGCAGTGAGGGTACAAATAGCAATCAGCCCCAGCATTTT
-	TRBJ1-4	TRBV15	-	CATSLGQGGEKLFF	TGTGCCACCAGCCTCGGGCAGGGTGGGGAAAAACTGTTTTTT
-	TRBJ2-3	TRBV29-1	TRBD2	CSVATSGGAADTQYF	TGCAGCGTGGCGACTAGCGGGGGGGCAGCAGATACGCAGTATTTT
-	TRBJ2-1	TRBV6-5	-	CASSWGESLNEQFF	TGTGCCAGCAGCTGGGGGGAGAGCCTCAATGAGCAGTTCTTC
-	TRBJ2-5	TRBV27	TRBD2	CASSSLGLVGTQYF	TGTGCCAGCAGTTCCCTGGGACTAGTGGGGACCCAGTACTTC
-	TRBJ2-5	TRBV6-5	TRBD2	CASSWTSGQETQYF	TGTGCCAGCAGTTGGACTAGCGGACAAGAGACCCAGTACTTC
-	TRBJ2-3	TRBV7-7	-	CASSLALGEGTQYF	TGTGCCAGCAGCTTAGCCCTAGGAGAGGGTACGCAGTATTTT
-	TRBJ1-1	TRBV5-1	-	CASSLWPGRNTEAFF	TGCGCCAGCAGCTTGTGGCCAGGTCGGAACACTGAAGCTTTCTTT
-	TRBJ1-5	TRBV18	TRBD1	CASSPGQVNQPQHF	TGTGCCAGCTCTCCGGGACAGGTAAATCAGCCCCAGCATTTT
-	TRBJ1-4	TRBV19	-	CASQRVATNEKLFF	TGTGCCAGTCAGAGGGTGGCAACTAATGAAAAACTGTTTTTT
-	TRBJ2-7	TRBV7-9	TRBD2	CASSLSFRTSGEQYF	TGTGCCAGCAGCTTATCTTTCCGGACTAGCGGAGAGCAGTACTTC
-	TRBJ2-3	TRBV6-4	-	CASSRGVSDTQYF	TGTGCCAGCAGCAGGGGTGTTTCAGATACGCAGTATTTT
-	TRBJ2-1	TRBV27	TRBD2	CASSLYSGRAFYNEQFF	TGTGCCAGCAGTTTATATAGCGGGAGGGCCTTCTACAATGAGCAGTTCTTC
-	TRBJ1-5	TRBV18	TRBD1	CASSRGQGGNQPQHF	TGTGCCAGCTCACGGGGACAGGGAGGCAATCAGCCCCAGCATTTT
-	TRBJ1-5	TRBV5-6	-	CASSLEGSWGDSNQPQHF	TGTGCCAGCAGCTTGGAAGGCAGTTGGGGGGATAGCAATCAGCCCCAGCATTTT